These 14 T cell receptor beta chains share one sample of origin, sequenced in a study of breast tumors, draining lymph nodes, adjacent tissues (dated by TCRdb to the mid-2010s). The library was generated by multiplex PCR. Sequencer: Illumina HiSeq 2000. Clones were called with MiXCR by TCRdb after fastp trimmed the public reads at Q25, and only in-frame beta chains were retained. Rows with a matching CDR3 protein are joined into one entry that keeps the most common DNA and genes. This sample holds some 31,000 distinct CDR3 sequences; about 63% were observed only once. Of the sample, about a sixth falls within the top ten clones. Sequencing was done on a sample of breast tumor tissue. The receptor set was obtained from a female donor with breast cancer. Some clones in this sample may be carry-over from other donors' samples.

The gene calls are TRBV7-3 and TRBJ1-2; maybe TRBD1 (5 bases). The V end lost 2 bases, the J end lost 8 bases, and 15 bases lay between the germline ends. The length of the CDR3 is 14 residues. The germline CDR1 and CDR2 sequences are SGHTA and FQGTGA. Here the CDR3 DNA reads TGTGCCAGCAGCTTATCAGGAGGGGATGCGGGCTACACCTTC. It codes for CASSLSGGDAGYTF.

This clonotype was seen only once. The chain joins TRBV7-6 to TRBJ2-2, with 7 bases identical to TRBD2. V was clipped by 6 bases and J by 5 bases; unmatched bases: 15. CDR1 is SGHVS and CDR2 is FNYEAQ in the germline V gene. The CDR3 runs to 17 residues. CDR3 sequence (DNA): TGTGCCAGCAGTCCTTCCGGTCTAGCGGCCGATACCGGGGAGCTGTTTTTT. Amino acids: CASSPSGLAADTGELFF.

The J gene is TRBJ2-7, the V gene TRBV15; TRBD1 matches at 8 bases. The V and J ends lost 3 bases and 3 bases, in that order; junction bases with no gene match: 4. This CDR3 region has 14 residues. Germline assignment: CDR1 LNHNV and CDR2 YYDKDF (reference sequence). DNA of the CDR3: TGTGCCACCAGCAGGACAGGGGACCTCTACGAGCAGTACTTC. It is translated as CATSRTGDLYEQYF.

This clonotype was counted only a few times. The V call is TRBV20-1, the J call TRBJ1-6, with D hard to call. V gave up 3 bases and J gave up 7 bases, with 10 bases separating them. Germline V CDR1 and CDR2: DFQATT, SNEGSKA (reference sequence). This CDR3 has 13 residues. The DNA of the CDR3 is TGCAGTGCTAGCCGCGAGCCAAATTCACCCCTCCACTTT. Amino acid sequence: CSASREPNSPLHF.

This clonotype showed up just a few times. The gene calls are TRBV9 and TRBJ2-1; 12 bases are shared with TRBD2. Unmatched junction bases numbered 5, after V lost 5 bases and J lost 5 bases. Germline V CDR1 and CDR2: SGDLS, YYNGEE. The CDR3 totals 15 residues. The CDR3 here is CASSWTSGNNNEQFF. In DNA, the CDR3 is TGTGCCAGCAGTTGGACTAGCGGGAACAACAATGAGCAGTTCTTC.

The V and J genes are TRBV7-9 and TRBJ1-5; 7 bases are shared with TRBD1. V shed 1 base, J shed 3 bases, and the junction held 3 bases outside the gene matches. Germline-derived CDR1 and CDR2 are SEHNR and FQNEAQ (reference sequence). The CDR3 extends over 15 amino acids. In nucleotides, the CDR3 is TGTGCCAGCAGCTTAGGGACAGGTACCAATCAGCCCCAGCATTTT. It encodes CASSLGTGTNQPQHF.

The chain carries TRBV20-1 and TRBJ1-5, with 7 bases identical to TRBD1. This CDR3 comprises 14 residues. The germline V gene encodes CDR1 DFQATT and CDR2 SNEGSKA (reference sequence). V shed 4 bases, J shed 11 bases, and the junction held 14 bases outside the gene matches. The CDR3 coding sequence is TGCAGTGCTATGGACAGGACCCGAACAGAGACCCAGCATTTT. Translated: CSAMDRTRTETQHF.

The chain joins TRBV19 to TRBJ1-2; D remains ambiguous. V lost 2 bases and J lost 6, with 16 bases in between. This CDR3 is 15 amino acids long. The germline V gene encodes CDR1 LNHDA and CDR2 SQIVND (reference sequence). The CDR3 sequence: CASSILGGLVDGYTF. CDR3 sequence (DNA): TGTGCCAGTAGTATACTCGGAGGGCTCGTGGATGGCTACACCTTC.

CDR3 amino acids: CASSAGMNTGELFF. Here the CDR3 DNA reads TGTGCCAGCAGCGCGGGAATGAACACCGGGGAGCTGTTTTTT. The chain is built from TRBV7-9 and TRBJ2-2; D may be TRBD2 (6 bases). Trimming took off 5 bases at V and 1 base at J, with 8 bases between the two ends. The CDR3 loop spans 14 amino acids. Germline CDR1 SEHNR, CDR2 FQNEAQ (reference sequence).

V usage is TRBV7-2 and J usage is TRBJ1-2, with D uncertain. V lost 0 bases and J 5 bases, leaving 13 bases between the germline ends. The CDR3 is 15 amino acids. Germline values: CDR1 SGHTA, CDR2 FQGNSA. In nucleotides, the CDR3 is TGTGCCAGCAGCTTAGCGCGGACGGCCCCTTATGGCTACACCTTC. Translating gives CASSLARTAPYGYTF. The full variable domain, completed using reference TRBV7-2 and TRBJ1-2, is GAGVSQSPSNKVTEKGKDVELRCDPISGHTALYWYRQSLGQGLEFLIYFQGNSAPDKSGLPSDRFSAERTGGSVSTLTIQRTQQEDSAVYLCASSLARTAPYGYTFGSGTRLTVV.

This clonotype was observed a single time. The gene calls are TRBV3-1 and TRBJ1-6; TRBD1 matches at 7 bases. Germline-derived CDR1 and CDR2 are LGHDT and YNNKEL (reference sequence). V gave up 4 bases and J gave up 9 bases; unmatched junction bases: 9. This CDR3 is built from 15 residues. In nucleotides, the CDR3 is TGTGCCAGCAGCCTTACAGGGGAGCTGGGTTCACCCCTCCACTTT. Translating it yields CASSLTGELGSPLHF.

This sequence joins TRBV6-5 and TRBJ1-6, with a tentative D call TRBD1 (5 bases). V was pared by 2 bases and J by 7 bases, with 15 bases between. Germline V gene lookup returns CDR1 MNHEY and CDR2 SVGAGI. The CDR3 loop spans 16 amino acids. Written as DNA, the CDR3 is TGTGCCAGCAGTTACCAGGGAACGATTGGGAATTCACCCCTCCACTTT. Translated, it gives CASSYQGTIGNSPLHF.

This sequence joins TRBV29-1 and TRBJ1-2; D is uncertain. The V gene lost 6 bases and the J gene lost 5 bases, with 10 bases spanning the gap. The CDR3 is made up of 11 amino acids. CDR1 is SQVTM and CDR2 is ANQGSEA in the germline V gene. CDR3 in DNA: TGCAGCGTAGGACTCAATTATGGCTACACCTTC. It yields the protein CSVGLNYGYTF.

This clonotype was seen more than once but under ten times. The CDR3 is CATSRMGTSGSGTSREQYF. Written as DNA, the CDR3 is TGTGCCACCAGCAGAATGGGGACTAGCGGGAGTGGAACGTCACGTGAGCAGTATTTT. The chain links TRBV15 to TRBJ2-3; 14 bases are a match to TRBD2. The CDR3 has 19 amino acids. J gave up 11 bases and V 2 bases, and 18 bases lay outside the gene matches. In germline, CDR1 is LNHNV, CDR2 YYDKDF (reference sequence). Variable domain in full (rest from reference TRBV15 and TRBJ2-3): DAMVIQNPRYQVTQFGKPVTLSCSQTLNHNVMYWYQQKSSQAPKLLFHYYDKDFNNEADTPDNFQSRRPNTSFCFLDIRSPGLGDTAMYLCATSRMGTSGSGTSREQYFGPGTRLTVL.